This TCR beta chain was captured by sequencing in a study of cytomegalovirus exposure and HLA in healthy donors. Use of 60 Vbeta and 13 Jbeta primers characterized the PCR. Method: immunoSEQ multiplex PCR; TCRdb's copy keeps in-frame clones and lacks some. Here the sample spans 100,000 to 150,000 clones, approximately 73% being singletons. Whole-study findings and limits: Later examination showed HLA-associated TCR beta chains had greater clonal expansion than equally common others.

A remark on this clone: Its antigen is as yet unknown.

The CDR3 runs to 13 residues. J was trimmed by 6 bases and V by 8 bases; bases with no gene match: 5. Per germline, CDR1 SQVTM and CDR2 ANQGSEA. The chain employs TRBV29-1 and TRBJ1-5, with 12 nucleotides matching TRBD1. This receptor was taken from a man between 60 and 75 years old in good health and CMV-seropositive. The sequenced sample was PBMCs. CDR3 bases: TGCAGCACCGGGACAGGGGGCGGTCAGCCCCAGCATTTT. It encodes CSTGTGGGQPQHF.